This TCR beta chain was recovered during a study of T cells in Graves' hyperthyroidism and ophthalmopathy (dated by TCRdb to the late 2010s). As for the study more broadly: Peripheral blood was collected at initial diagnosis, before any treatment. TCR V-J signatures able to tell the groups apart were searched for in a discovery cohort of 95 or so patients, of whom 40 to 45 had Graves' ophthalmopathy and around 56 had stable Graves' hyperthyroidism. For training and testing, the approximately 92 patients in the discovery cohort were randomly divided in a 7:3 ratio. After blood sampling, hyperthyroidism patients were treated with methimazole at a starting dose of 30 mg daily, and ophthalmopathy patients were treated with high-dose intravenous methylprednisolone. Whether ophthalmopathy could be predicted prospectively was tested in an independent validation cohort made up of roughly 20 hyperthyroidism patients plus 17 patients who later progressed to ophthalmopathy. The paper reports TCR Vbeta CDR3 sequencing of 135 peripheral blood samples: 43 ophthalmopathy, 70 to 85 hyperthyroidism and around 17 progressor patients. In several Graves' hyperthyroidism patients, the study also compared T-cell repertoires from thyroid tissue with T-cell repertoires from blood.

Looking up the germline V gene yields CDR1 SGHDT and CDR2 YYEEEE. The CDR3 holds 16 amino acids from the cysteine to the phenylalanine. Of all the DNA, just the CDR3 is kept, 48 bases in frame from base 1. For this chain, trimming is 5 bases at the V end and 4 bases at the J end, and the number of junction bases without a gene match is 7. What the research found in general, with its limitations: Most expanded thyroid clonotypes (frequency above 0.001) were also found in blood, which suggests that blood repertoires may mirror thyroid immune responses. During validation, the model predicted progression to ophthalmopathy a median of about 6.5 months ahead of onset, with approximately 71% sensitivity and roughly 75% specificity. In cross-validation, a model built on a 13 V-J signature told ophthalmopathy apart from stable hyperthyroidism with under 90% sensitivity and about 81% specificity, and in testing the same model reached 80%/75%. Sample size was not statistically predetermined, and blinding of investigators to group allocation was not performed.

On this clonotype itself: The antigen it recognizes is unknown. Base qualities are not provided; no much larger clone lies one nucleotide away.

TCR beta CDR3 regions were amplified from RNA transcripts. The first round of RT-PCR for the TCR CDR3 was performed with the HTBI primer set and the Qiagen OneStep RT-PCR kit. The libraries were constructed in a second round of multiplex PCR and then size-selected and purified. The libraries were sequenced on an Illumina HiSeq2000 using paired-end 100 bp reads. For the original study's pipeline: Raw data were processed with SOAPnuke, discarding reads with adapters, uncalled bases, mean Phred below 15, or no exact constant-primer or identifier match. High-quality paired reads were merged using COPE v1.2.5, and each unique nucleotide sequence was defined as a clonotype. MiTCR v1.1 was used to align clonotypes to the IMGT TRBV, TRBD and TRBJ reference segments. The analysis included only V-J combinations with a frequency above 0.0001, which together covered over 98% of the repertoires. A TCS score was defined as the ratio between F50 (clonal expansion) and ExV (chaos), using BLOSUM62-based TCRdist between CDR3 peptides within each V-J. Welch's t-statistics and random forest reduced 500 to 550 V-J features to roughly 13, which were used in a naive Bayes classifier (R e1071). The public reads were reanalyzed by TCRdb: fastp trimming at Q25, MiXCR alignment, in-frame beta chains only. Here each entry gathers all rows of one CDR3 protein and keeps the most common genes and DNA. None of the V and J calls come from the authors' own analysis; TCRdb made them. In this sample the table shows some 350,000 distinct CDR3 sequences, 15% to 18% of which occur a single time. The ten largest account for around 30% of the sample.

Hyperthyroidism patients were aged 18 to 65 years and newly diagnosed, with disease duration of less than 2 months. Patients with uncontrolled infections, other autoimmune diseases, pregnancy or lactation were excluded. Diagnoses were established on the basis of clinical symptoms, serum thyroxine and TRAb, thyroid ultrasound, and orbital computed tomography. Blood from progressor patients was drawn when they were first diagnosed with hyperthyroidism, before any ophthalmopathy symptoms appeared. PBMCs were separated from under 12 ml of fresh peripheral blood using Ficoll-Paque density gradient centrifugation. Progressor patients were defined as those initially diagnosed with Graves' hyperthyroidism in whom ophthalmopathy developed during follow-up. Total RNA was extracted using Trizol reagent, and RNA quality was assessed on an Agilent 2100 Bioanalyzer.

The clonotype comes from a woman between 18 and 30 years old with Graves' hyperthyroidism that later progressed to Graves' ophthalmopathy. The sample taken for sequencing was blood. This chain joins TRBV5-6 to TRBJ1-6, and 9 bases in between align with TRBD1. The CDR3 sequence is CASSFTGTGYNSPLHF. The bases read TGTGCCAGCAGTTTTACCGGGACAGGGTATAATTCACCCCTCCACTTT. Reference TRBV5-6 and TRBJ1-6 genes cover what lies past the CDR3, so the full variable domain is DAGVTQSPTHLIKTRGQQVTLRCSPKSGHDTVSWYQQALGQGPQFIFQYYEEEERQRGNFPDRFSGHQFPNYSSELNVNALLLGDSALYLCASSFTGTGYNSPLHFGNGTRLTVT.